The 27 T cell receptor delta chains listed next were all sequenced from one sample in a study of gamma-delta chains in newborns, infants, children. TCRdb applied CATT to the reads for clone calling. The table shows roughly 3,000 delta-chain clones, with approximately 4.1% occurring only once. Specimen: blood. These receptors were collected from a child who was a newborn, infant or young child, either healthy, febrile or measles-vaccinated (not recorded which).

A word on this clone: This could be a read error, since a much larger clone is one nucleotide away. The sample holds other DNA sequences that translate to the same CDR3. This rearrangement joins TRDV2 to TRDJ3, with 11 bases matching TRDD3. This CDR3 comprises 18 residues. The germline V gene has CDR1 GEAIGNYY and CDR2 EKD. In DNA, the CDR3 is TGCGCCTGTGTCGATGTGGGGGATACGACCTGGGACACCCGACAGATGTTTTTC. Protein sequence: CACVDVGDTTWDTRQMFF.

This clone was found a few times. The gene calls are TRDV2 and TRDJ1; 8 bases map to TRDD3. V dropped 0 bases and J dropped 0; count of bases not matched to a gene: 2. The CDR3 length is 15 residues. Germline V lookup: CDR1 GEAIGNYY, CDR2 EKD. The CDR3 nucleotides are TGTGCCTGTGACACCCTACTGGGGGACACCGATAAACTCATCTTT. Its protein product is CACDTLLGDTDKLIF.

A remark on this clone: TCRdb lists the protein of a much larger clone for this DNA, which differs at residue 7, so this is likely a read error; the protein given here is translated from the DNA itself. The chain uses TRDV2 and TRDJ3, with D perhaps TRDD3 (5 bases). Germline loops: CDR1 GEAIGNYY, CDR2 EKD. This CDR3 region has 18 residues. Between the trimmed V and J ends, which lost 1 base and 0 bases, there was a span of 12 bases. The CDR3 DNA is TGTGCCTGTGACACTGGGGAATACCTCTCCTGGGACACCCGACAGATGTTTTTC. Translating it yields CACDTGEYLSWDTRQMFF.

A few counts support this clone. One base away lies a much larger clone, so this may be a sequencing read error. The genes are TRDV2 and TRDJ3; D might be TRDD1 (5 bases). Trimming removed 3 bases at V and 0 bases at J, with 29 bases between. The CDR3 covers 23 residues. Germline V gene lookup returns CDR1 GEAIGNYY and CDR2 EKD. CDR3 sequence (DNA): TGTGCCTGTGACGCTACTCAAAATAACTTACTGAGGGCCAGCTCCTGGGACACCCGACAGATGTTTTTC. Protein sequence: CACDATQNNLLRASSWDTRQMFF.

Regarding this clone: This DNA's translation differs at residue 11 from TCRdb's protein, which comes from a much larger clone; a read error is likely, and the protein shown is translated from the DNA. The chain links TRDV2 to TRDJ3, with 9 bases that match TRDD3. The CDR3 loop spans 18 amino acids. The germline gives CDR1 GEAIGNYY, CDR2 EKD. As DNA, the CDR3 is TGTGCCTGTGACACCGGGGGATACCGCTCCCGGGACACCCGACAGATGTTTTTC. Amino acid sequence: CACDTGGYRSRDTRQMFF.

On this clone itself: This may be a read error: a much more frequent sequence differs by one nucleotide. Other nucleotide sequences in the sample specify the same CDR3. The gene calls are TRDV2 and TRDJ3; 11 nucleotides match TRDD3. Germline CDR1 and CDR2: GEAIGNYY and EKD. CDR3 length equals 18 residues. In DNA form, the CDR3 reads TGTGCCTGTGACACTGGGGGATACGGCTCCTGGGGCACCCGACAGATGTTTTTC. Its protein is CACDTGGYGSWGTRQMFF.

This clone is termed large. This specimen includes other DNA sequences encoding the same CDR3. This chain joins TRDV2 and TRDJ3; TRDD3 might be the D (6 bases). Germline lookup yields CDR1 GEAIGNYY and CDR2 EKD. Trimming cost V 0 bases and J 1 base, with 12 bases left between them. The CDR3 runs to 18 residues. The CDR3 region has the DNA TGTGCCTGTGACACCGTACTGGGAAGGTCCTGGGACACCCGACAGATGTTTTTC. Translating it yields CACDTVLGRSWDTRQMFF.

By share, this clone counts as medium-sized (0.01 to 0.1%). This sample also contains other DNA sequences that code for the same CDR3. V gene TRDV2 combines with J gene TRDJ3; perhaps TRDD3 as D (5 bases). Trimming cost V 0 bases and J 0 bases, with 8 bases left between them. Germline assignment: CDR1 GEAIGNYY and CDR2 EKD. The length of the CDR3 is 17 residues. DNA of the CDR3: TGTGCCTGTGACACCGTGGGGAGCTCCTGGGACACCCGACAGATGTTTTTC. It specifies CACDTVGSSWDTRQMFF.

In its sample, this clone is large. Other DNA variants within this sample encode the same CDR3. DNA of the CDR3: TGTGCCTGTGACACCGCTGGTTATAGCTCCTGGGACACCCGACAGATGTTTTTC. This gives the protein CACDTAGYSSWDTRQMFF. The chain couples TRDV2 to TRDJ3; D uncertain. CDR3 length equals 18 residues. Trimming pared 0 bases from V and 0 bases from J, leaving 11 bases between. CDR1 is GEAIGNYY, CDR2 EKD, per germline.

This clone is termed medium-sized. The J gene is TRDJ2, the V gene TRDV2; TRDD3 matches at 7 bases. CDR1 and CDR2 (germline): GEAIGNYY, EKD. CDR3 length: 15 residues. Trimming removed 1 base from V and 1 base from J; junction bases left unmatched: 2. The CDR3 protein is CACDTMGDLTAQLFF. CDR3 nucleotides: TGTGCCTGTGACACTATGGGGGATTTGACAGCACAACTCTTCTTT.

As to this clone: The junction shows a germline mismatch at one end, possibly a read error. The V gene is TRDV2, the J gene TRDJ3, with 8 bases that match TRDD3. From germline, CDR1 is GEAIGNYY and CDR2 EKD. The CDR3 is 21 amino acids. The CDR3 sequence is CACDTVSSTGGASWDTRQRFF. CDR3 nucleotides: TGTGCCTGTGACACCGTGTCTTCAACTGGGGGGGCATCCTGGGACACCCGACAGAGGTTTTTC.

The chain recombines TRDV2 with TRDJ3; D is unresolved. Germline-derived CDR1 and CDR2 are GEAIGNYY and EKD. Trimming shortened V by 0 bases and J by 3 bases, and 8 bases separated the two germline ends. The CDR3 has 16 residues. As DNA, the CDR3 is TGTGCCTGTGACACCGTCGGCTACTGGGACACCCGACAGATGTTTTTC. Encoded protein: CACDTVGYWDTRQMFF.

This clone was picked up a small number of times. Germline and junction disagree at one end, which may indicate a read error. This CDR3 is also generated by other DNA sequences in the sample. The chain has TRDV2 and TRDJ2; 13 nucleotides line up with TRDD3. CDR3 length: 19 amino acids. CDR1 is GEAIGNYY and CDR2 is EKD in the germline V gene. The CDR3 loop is CACDPILGDTPALTTQLFF. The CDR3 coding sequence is TGTGCCTGCGATCCGATACTGGGGGATACGCCGGCTTTGACAACACAACTCTTCTTT.

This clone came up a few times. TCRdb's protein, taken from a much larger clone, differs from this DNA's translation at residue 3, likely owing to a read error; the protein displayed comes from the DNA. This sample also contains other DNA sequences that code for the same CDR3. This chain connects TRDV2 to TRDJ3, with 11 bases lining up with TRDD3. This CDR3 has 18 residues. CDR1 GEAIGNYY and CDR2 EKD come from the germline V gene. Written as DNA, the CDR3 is TGTGCCCGTGACCTACTGGGGGATAGCTCCTGGGACACCCGACAGATGTTTTTC. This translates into CARDLLGDSSWDTRQMFF.

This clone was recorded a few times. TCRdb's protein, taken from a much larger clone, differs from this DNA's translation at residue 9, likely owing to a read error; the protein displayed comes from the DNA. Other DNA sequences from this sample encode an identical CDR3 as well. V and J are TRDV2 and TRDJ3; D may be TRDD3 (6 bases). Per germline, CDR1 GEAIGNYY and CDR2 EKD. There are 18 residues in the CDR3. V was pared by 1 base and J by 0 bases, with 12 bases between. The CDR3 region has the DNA TGTGCCTGTGACACTGGGGGCTTCGGCTCCTGGGACACCCGACAGATGTTTTTC. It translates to CACDTGGFGSWDTRQMFF.

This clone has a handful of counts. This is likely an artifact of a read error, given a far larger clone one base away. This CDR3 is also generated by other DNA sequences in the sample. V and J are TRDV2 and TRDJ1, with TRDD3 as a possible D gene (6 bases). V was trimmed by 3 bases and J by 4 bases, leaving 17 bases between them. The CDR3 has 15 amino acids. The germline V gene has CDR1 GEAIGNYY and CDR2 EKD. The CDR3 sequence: CACDVLGIFGDKLIF. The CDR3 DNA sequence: TGTGCCTGTGACGTGCTGGGGATCTTCGGCGATAAACTCATCTTT.

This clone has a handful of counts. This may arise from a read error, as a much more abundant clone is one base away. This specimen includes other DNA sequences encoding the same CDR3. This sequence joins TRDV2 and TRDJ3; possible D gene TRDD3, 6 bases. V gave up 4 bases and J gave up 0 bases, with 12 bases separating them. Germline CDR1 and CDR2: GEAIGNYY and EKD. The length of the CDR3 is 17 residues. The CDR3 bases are TGTGCCTGTGATAGTACTGGGAGCTCCTGGGACACCCGACAGATGTTTTTC. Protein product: CACDSTGSSWDTRQMFF.

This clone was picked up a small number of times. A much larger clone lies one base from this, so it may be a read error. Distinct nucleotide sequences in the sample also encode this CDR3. The DNA of the CDR3 is TGTGCCTGTGATAAAGGGGATCTAAGCTCCTGGGACACCCGACAGATGTTTTTC. It specifies CACDKGDLSSWDTRQMFF. This chain uses TRDV2 with TRDJ3; tentative D call: TRDD3 (6 bases). Trimming stripped 4 bases from V and 0 bases from J, with 15 bases between. Germline loops: CDR1 GEAIGNYY, CDR2 EKD. CDR3 length: 18 residues.

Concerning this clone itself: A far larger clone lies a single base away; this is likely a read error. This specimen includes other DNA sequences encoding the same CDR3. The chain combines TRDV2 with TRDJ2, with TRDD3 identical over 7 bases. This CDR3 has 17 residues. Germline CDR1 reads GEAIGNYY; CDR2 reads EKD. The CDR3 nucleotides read TGTGCCTGCGACACCCTAGGGGATATTCCTTTGACAGCACAACTCTTCTTT. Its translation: CACDTLGDIPLTAQLFF.

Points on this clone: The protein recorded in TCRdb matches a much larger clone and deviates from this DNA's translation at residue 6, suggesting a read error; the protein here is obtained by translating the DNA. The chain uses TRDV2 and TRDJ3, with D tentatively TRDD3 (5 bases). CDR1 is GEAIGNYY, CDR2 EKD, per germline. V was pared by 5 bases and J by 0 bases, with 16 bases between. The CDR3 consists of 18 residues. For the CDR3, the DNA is TGTGCCTGTGTTGTACCGGGGGCGAGCTCCTGGGACACCCGACAGATGTTTTTC. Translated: CACVVPGASSWDTRQMFF.

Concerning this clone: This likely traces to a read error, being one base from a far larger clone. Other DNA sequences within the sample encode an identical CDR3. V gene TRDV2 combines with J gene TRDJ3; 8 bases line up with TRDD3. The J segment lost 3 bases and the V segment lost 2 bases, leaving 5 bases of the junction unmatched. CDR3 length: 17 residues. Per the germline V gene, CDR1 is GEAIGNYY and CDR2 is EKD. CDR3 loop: CACDKVGGYWDTRQMFF. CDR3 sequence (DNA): TGTGCCTGTGACAAGGTAGGGGGATACTGGGACACCCGACAGATGTTTTTC.

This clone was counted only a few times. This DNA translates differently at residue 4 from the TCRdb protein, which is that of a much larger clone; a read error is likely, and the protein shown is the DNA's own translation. The CDR3 DNA sequence: TGTGCCTGTTACTACTGGGGGAGCTCCTGGGACACCCGACAGATGTTTTTC. Encoded protein: CACYYWGSSWDTRQMFF. The chain couples TRDV2 to TRDJ3, with 9 bases matching TRDD3. Germline trimming cut 6 bases from V and 0 bases from J; bases unmatched to any gene: 5. CDR1 GEAIGNYY and CDR2 EKD come from the germline V gene. The CDR3 is 17 residues long.

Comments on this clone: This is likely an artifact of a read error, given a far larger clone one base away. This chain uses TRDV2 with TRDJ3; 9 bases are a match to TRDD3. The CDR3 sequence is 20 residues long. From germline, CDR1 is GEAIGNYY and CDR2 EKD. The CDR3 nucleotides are TGTGCCTGTGGCACCCCATCTTACTGGGGGAACCCCTGGGACACCCGACAGATGTTTTTC. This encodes CACGTPSYWGNPWDTRQMFF.

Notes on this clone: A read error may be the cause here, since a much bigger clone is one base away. The CDR3 DNA reads TGTGCCTGTGACACCAAGTACTGGGGGATACGCGAATCCTGGGGCACCCGACAGATGTTTTTC. Amino acid sequence: CACDTKYWGIRESWGTRQMFF. V and J are TRDV2 and TRDJ3, with 13 bases that match TRDD3. TCRdb lists no J gene, so it was determined here by aligning the DNA to germline. Germline V gene sequence: CDR1 GEAIGNYY, CDR2 EKD. There are 21 residues in the CDR3.

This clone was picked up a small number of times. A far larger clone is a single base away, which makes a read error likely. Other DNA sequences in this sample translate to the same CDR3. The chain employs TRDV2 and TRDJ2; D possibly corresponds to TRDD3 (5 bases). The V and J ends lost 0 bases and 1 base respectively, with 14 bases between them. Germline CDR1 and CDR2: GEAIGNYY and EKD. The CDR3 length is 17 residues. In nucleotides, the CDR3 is TGTGCCTGTGACACCGTCGGGATGGAGGTTTTGACAGCACAACTCTTCTTT. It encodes CACDTVGMEVLTAQLFF.

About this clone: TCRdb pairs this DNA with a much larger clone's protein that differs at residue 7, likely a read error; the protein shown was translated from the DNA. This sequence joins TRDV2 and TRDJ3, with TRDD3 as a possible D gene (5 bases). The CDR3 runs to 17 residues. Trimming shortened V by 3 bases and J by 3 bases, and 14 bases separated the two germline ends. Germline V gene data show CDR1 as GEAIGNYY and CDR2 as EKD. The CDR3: CACDEWNTGWDTRQMFF. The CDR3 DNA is TGTGCCTGTGACGAGTGGAATACGGGCTGGGACACCCGACAGATGTTTTTC.

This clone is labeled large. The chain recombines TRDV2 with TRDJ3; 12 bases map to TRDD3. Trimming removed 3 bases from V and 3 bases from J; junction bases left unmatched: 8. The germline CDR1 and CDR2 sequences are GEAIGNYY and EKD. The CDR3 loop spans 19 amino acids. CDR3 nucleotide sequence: TGTGCCTGTGACTCCATACTGGGGGATACTCGCTGGGACACCCGACAGATGTTTTTC. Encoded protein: CACDSILGDTRWDTRQMFF.